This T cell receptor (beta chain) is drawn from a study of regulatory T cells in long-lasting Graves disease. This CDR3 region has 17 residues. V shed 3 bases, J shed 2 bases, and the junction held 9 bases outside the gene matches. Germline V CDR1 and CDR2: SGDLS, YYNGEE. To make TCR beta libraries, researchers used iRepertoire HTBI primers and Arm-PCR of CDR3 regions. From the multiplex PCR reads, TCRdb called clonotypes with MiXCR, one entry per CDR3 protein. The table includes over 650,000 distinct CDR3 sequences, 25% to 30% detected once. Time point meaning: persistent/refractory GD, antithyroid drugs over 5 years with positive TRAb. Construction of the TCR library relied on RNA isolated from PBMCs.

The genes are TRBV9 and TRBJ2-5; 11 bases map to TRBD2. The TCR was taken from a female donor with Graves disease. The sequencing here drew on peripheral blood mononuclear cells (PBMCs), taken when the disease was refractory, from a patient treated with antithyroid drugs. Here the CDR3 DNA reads TGTGCCAGCAGCGAGGCTGGGCTAGCGGGAGGTCAAGAGACCCAGTACTTC. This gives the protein CASSEAGLAGGQETQYF.